The next 17 T cell receptor beta chains were all read from a single sample in a study of T cell responses to AZD1222 COVID-19 vaccine. Profiling relied on immunoSEQ multiplex PCR, and the TCRdb table lists in-frame clones only, not all of them. Here the sample spans some 130,000 clones, approximately 88% being singletons. The sample was peripheral blood, taken 28 days after the second AZD1222 dose. The receptors come from an adult who received the AZD1222 COVID-19 vaccine.

The rearrangement uses TRBV5-4 and TRBJ2-2; TRBD2 is a possible D gene (6 bases). Germline CDR1 SGHNT, CDR2 YYREEE (reference sequence). The CDR3 extends over 14 amino acids. With 0 bases removed from V and 6 bases from J, the gap between germline ends came to 9 bases. This CDR3 reads CASSLAGAAGELFF. The CDR3 DNA is TGTGCCAGCAGCTTGGCGGGAGCGGCCGGGGAGCTGTTTTTT.

This chain joins TRBV7-2 and TRBJ2-1; TRBD2 aligns across 9 bases. Germline CDR1 reads SGHTA; CDR2 reads FQGNSA. The CDR3 length is 16 residues. With 1 base clipped from V and 4 bases from J, the junction kept 5 bases outside the gene matches. The CDR3 DNA is TGTGCCAGCAGCTTAGACAGCGGGAGGCCATACAATGAGCAGTTCTTC. Encoded protein: CASSLDSGRPYNEQFF.

The V and J genes are TRBV19 and TRBJ2-5; 14 bases fit TRBD2. Germline trimming cut 4 bases from V and 4 bases from J; bases unmatched to any gene: 5. The CDR3 is 16 residues long. Germline values: CDR1 LNHDA, CDR2 SQIVND (reference sequence). The CDR3 loop is CASSTPGTSGRETQYF. The DNA of the CDR3 is TGTGCCAGTAGTACGCCCGGGACTAGCGGGAGAGAGACCCAGTACTTC.

The chain employs TRBV27 and TRBJ1-2, with TRBD1 matching over 8 bases. The V gene end was trimmed by 1 base and the J gene end by 5 bases; junction bases not matched to a gene: 6. The germline V gene encodes CDR1 MNHEY and CDR2 SMNVEV (reference sequence). The CDR3 runs 15 residues. CDR3 nucleotide sequence: TGTGCCAGCAGTTTATATGCGAGGACAGGGTATGGCTACACCTTC. It is translated as CASSLYARTGYGYTF.

This clone showed up just once. The chain employs TRBV18 and TRBJ2-5, with D possibly TRBD2 on 6 matching bases. CDR3 length: 14 amino acids. V was cut by 5 bases and J by 2 bases, with 12 bases left in between. The V gene's germline CDR1 is KGHSH and CDR2 LQKENI. The CDR3 reads CASSDTGGQETQYF. For the CDR3, the DNA is TGTGCCAGCTCAGACACCGGGGGACAAGAGACCCAGTACTTC.

The CDR3 loop is CASSLTENTEAFF. In DNA form, the CDR3 reads TGTGCCAGCAGCCTAACAGAGAACACTGAAGCTTTCTTT. This chain uses TRBV12-3 or TRBV12-4 with TRBJ1-1, with D uncertain. Trimming removed 6 bases from V and 1 base from J, with 9 bases in between. This CDR3 spans 13 amino acids.

The genes are TRBV19 and TRBJ2-7; D unclear. The CDR3 sequence is 13 residues long. Trimming removed 6 bases from V and 6 bases from J, with 15 bases in between. Germline V gene lookup returns CDR1 LNHDA and CDR2 SQIVND (reference sequence). CDR3 coding DNA: TGTGCCAGTAGCCGCGGACCTATCACCGAGCAGTACTTC. It specifies CASSRGPITEQYF. Full variable domain (rest looked up from reference TRBV19 and TRBJ2-7): DGGITQSPKYLFRKEGQNVTLSCEQNLNHDAMYWYRQDPGQGLRLIYYSQIVNDFQKGDIAEGYSVSREKKESFPLTVTSAQKNPTAFYLCASSRGPITEQYFGPGTRLTVT.

CDR3: CAWSVGGYGANVLTF. The CDR3 DNA is TGTGCCTGGAGTGTAGGGGGCTACGGGGCCAACGTCCTGACTTTC. J is TRBJ2-6 and V is TRBV30; 7 nucleotides match TRBD1. J was trimmed by 4 bases and V by 0 bases; bases with no gene match: 3. The CDR3 totals 15 residues. CDR1 GTSNPN and CDR2 SVGIG come from the germline V gene (reference sequence).

The V gene is TRBV18, the J gene TRBJ1-2; D gene uncertain. CDR1 and CDR2 (germline): KGHSH, LQKENI. V was shortened by 5 bases and J by 8 bases, with 9 bases between the two germline ends. The CDR3 length is 11 residues. CDR3: CASSEPRGYTF. In DNA, the CDR3 is TGTGCCAGCTCAGAACCTAGGGGCTACACCTTC.

The gene calls are TRBV12-3 or TRBV12-4 and TRBJ1-2; 8 bases fit TRBD1. The CDR3 extends over 13 amino acids. The trim removed 1 base at V and 6 bases at J, leaving 1 base unmatched. CDR3 nucleotides: TGTGCCAGCAGTTTAGAGGGACAGGATGGCTACACCTTC. It encodes CASSLEGQDGYTF.

The genes are TRBV9 and TRBJ2-3, with 11 positions matching TRBD2. This CDR3 has 15 amino acids. Germline V lookup: CDR1 SGDLS, CDR2 YYNGEE. With 4 bases clipped from V and 4 bases from J, the junction kept 5 bases outside the gene matches. CDR3 region: CASSISGRGADTQYF. CDR3 in DNA: TGTGCCAGCAGCATTAGCGGGAGGGGCGCAGATACGCAGTATTTT.

V and J are TRBV27 and TRBJ1-2; D call uncertain. Germline V lookup: CDR1 MNHEY, CDR2 SMNVEV (reference sequence). The CDR3 totals 13 residues. Trimming left V 6 bases short and J 5 bases short, with 13 bases between. The CDR3 DNA sequence: TGTGCCAGCAGCACCCTGGGAGGATATGGCTACACCTTC. Translated, it gives CASSTLGGYGYTF.

This clone was picked up a small number of times. The chain is built from TRBV11-1 and TRBJ2-7, with TRBD1 as a possible D gene (7 bases). The V end lost 5 bases, the J end lost 5 bases, and 19 bases lay between the germline ends. The CDR3 sequence is 15 residues long. The germline CDR1 and CDR2 sequences are SGHAT and FQDESV (reference sequence). This CDR3 is CASSPTGRTIHEQYF. In nucleotides, the CDR3 is TGTGCCAGCAGCCCGACAGGGAGGACGATCCACGAGCAGTACTTC.

This clone was detected once. DNA for the CDR3: TGTGCCAGCAGTTGGATACAGGGGGCAGAGGGCTACACCTTC. Protein product: CASSWIQGAEGYTF. The rearrangement links TRBV6-6 to TRBJ1-2; TRBD1 agrees at 9 bases. J lost 8 bases, V lost 4 bases, and 8 bases had no gene match. The CDR3 sequence is 14 residues long. CDR1 is MNHNY and CDR2 is SVGAGI in the germline V gene (reference sequence).

The V gene is TRBV3-1 (or the pseudogene TRBV3-2), the J gene TRBJ2-7; 8 bases line up with TRBD1. CDR1 and CDR2 from the germline V gene are LGHDT and YNNKEL (reference sequence). The J segment lost 3 bases and the V segment lost 4 bases, leaving 2 bases of the junction unmatched. The CDR3 consists of 13 residues. In DNA, the CDR3 is TGTGCCAGCAGCCGGGGACAGGTCTACGAGCAGTACTTC. This translates into CASSRGQVYEQYF.

The DNA of the CDR3 is TGTGCCAGTCGGATCCAGGGGGTGGCTGGGGCCAACGTCCTGACTTTC. It specifies CASRIQGVAGANVLTF. The genes are TRBV19 and TRBJ2-6, with 7 bases lining up with TRBD1. CDR1 and CDR2 (germline): LNHDA, SQIVND (reference sequence). There are 16 residues in the CDR3. After removal of 8 bases from V and 2 bases from J, the junction contained 9 bases not matched to a gene. Filled out from reference TRBV19 and TRBJ2-6, the complete variable domain reads DGGITQSPKYLFRKEGQNVTLSCEQNLNHDAMYWYRQDPGQGLRLIYYSQIVNDFQKGDIAEGYSVSREKKESFPLTVTSAQKNPTAFYLCASRIQGVAGANVLTFGAGSRLTVL.

The chain recombines TRBV5-1 with TRBJ2-3; the D is unclear. The germline V and J ends were trimmed by 6 bases and 3 bases, with 11 bases remaining between them. This CDR3 contains 13 residues. Germline-derived CDR1 and CDR2 are SGHRS and YFSETQ. In DNA, the CDR3 is TGCGCCAGCACCACCACCTTAACAGATACGCAGTATTTT. This encodes CASTTTLTDTQYF.